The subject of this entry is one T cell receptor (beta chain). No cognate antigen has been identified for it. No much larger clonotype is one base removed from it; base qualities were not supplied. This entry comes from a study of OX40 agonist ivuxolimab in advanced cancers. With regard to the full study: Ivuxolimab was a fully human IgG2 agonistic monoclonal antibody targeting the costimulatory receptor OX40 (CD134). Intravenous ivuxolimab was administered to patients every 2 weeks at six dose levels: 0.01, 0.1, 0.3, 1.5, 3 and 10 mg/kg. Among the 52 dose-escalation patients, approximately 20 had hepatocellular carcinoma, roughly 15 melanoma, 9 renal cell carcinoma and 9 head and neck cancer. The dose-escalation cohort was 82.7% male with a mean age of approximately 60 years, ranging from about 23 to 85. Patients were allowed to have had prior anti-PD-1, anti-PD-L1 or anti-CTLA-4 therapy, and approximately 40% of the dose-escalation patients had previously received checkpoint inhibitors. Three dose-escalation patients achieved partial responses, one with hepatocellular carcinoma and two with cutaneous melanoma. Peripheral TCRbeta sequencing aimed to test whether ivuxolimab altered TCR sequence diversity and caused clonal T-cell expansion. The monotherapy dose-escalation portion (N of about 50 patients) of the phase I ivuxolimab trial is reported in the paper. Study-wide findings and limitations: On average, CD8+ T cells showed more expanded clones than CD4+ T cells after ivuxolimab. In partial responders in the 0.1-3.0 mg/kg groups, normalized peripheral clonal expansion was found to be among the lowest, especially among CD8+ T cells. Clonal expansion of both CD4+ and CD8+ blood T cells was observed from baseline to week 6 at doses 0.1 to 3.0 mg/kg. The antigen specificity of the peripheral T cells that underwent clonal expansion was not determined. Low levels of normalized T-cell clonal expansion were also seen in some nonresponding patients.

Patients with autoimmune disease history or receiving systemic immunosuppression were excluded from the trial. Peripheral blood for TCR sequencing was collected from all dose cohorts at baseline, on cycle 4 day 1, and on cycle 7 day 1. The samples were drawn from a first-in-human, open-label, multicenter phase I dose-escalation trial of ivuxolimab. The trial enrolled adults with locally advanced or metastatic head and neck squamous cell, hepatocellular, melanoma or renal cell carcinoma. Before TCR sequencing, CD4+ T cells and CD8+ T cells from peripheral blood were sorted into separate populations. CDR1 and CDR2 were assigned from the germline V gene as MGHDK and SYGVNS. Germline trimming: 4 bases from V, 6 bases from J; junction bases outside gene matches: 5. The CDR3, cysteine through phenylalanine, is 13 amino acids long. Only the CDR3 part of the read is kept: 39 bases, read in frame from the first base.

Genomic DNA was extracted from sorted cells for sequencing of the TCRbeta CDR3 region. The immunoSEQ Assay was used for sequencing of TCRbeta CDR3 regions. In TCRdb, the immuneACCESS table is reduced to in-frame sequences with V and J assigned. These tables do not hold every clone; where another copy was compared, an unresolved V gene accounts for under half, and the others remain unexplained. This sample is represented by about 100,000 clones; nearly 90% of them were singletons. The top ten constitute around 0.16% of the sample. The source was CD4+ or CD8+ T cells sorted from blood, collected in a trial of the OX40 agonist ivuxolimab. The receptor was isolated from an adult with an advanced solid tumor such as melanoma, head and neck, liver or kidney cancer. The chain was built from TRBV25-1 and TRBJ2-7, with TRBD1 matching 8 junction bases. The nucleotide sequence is TGTGCCAGCAGTGCGACAGGGGCGGGCGAGCAGTACTTC. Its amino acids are CASSATGAGEQYF.